This entry lists 29 T cell receptor beta chains sequenced from one sample in a study of CD8 T cells in Susac syndrome. It was with random hexamers that roughly 0.5 to 1 ug RNA was reverse transcribed. TCRdb used MiXCR to reprocess the immunoSEQ multiplex PCR reads, holding one entry per CDR3 protein. The table has 180,000 or so distinct CDR3 sequences, about 94% seen once. The specimen sequenced was CD4+ T cells from PBMCs. Receptors were obtained from a human donor in good health.

V gene TRBV2 combines with J gene TRBJ2-5, with D perhaps TRBD1 (6 bases). V lost 5 bases and J lost 9, with 7 bases in between. This CDR3 region has 10 residues. CDR1 is SNHLY and CDR2 is FYNNEI in the germline V gene. This CDR3 reads CASSRQAQYF. The DNA of the CDR3 is TGTGCCAGCAGTCGACAGGCCCAGTACTTC. Complete variable domain (other parts from reference TRBV2 and TRBJ2-5): EPEVTQTPSHQVTQMGQEVILRCVPISNHLYFYWYRQILGQKVEFLVSFYNNEISEKSEIFDDQFSVERPDGSNFTLKIRSTKLEDSAMYFCASSRQAQYFGPGTRLLVL.

V is TRBV2 and J is TRBJ2-5; D might be TRBD2 (6 bases). V gave up 8 bases and J gave up 1 base, with 14 bases separating them. There are 14 residues in the CDR3. Germline loops: CDR1 SNHLY, CDR2 FYNNEI. CDR3 bases: TGTGCCAGCCCATCTGGGGGACTCCAAGAGACCCAGTACTTC. This codes for CASPSGGLQETQYF. The full variable domain, in which reference TRBV2 and TRBJ2-5 provide the parts outside the CDR3, is EPEVTQTPSHQVTQMGQEVILRCVPISNHLYFYWYRQILGQKVEFLVSFYNNEISEKSEIFDDQFSVERPDGSNFTLKIRSTKLEDSAMYFCASPSGGLQETQYFGPGTRLLVL.

The rearrangement links TRBV4-3 to TRBJ2-1; tentative D call: TRBD2 (5 bases). Germline loops: CDR1 LGHNA, CDR2 YSLEER. The CDR3 covers 14 residues. Trimming shortened V by 3 bases and J by 11 bases, and 17 bases separated the two germline ends. This chain's CDR3 is CASSHARSTGKQFF. In DNA, the CDR3 is TGCGCCAGCAGCCACGCAAGATCGACGGGGAAGCAGTTCTTC.

This rearrangement joins TRBV6-6 to TRBJ2-1, with D unresolved. The CDR3 is 13 residues long. Between the trimmed V and J ends, which lost 2 bases and 8 bases, there was a span of 10 bases. Per the germline V gene, CDR1 is MNHNY and CDR2 is SVGAGI (reference sequence). For the CDR3, the DNA is TGTGCCAGCAGTTACCGGCCCGACGATGAGCAGTTCTTC. Encoded protein: CASSYRPDDEQFF.

The CDR3 reads CASSPGPSVGTQHF. As DNA, the CDR3 is TGTGCCAGCAGCCCCGGACCGTCCGTCGGGACCCAGCATTTT. The chain links TRBV12-3 or TRBV12-4 to TRBJ1-5; no clear D. The ends were cut back, 6 bases at V and 11 bases at J, with 20 bases in the middle. The CDR3 loop spans 14 amino acids.

CDR3 sequence: CASSPGTGRNQPQHF. The CDR3, as DNA: TGTGCCAGCAGTCCCGGGACAGGGAGAAATCAGCCCCAGCATTTT. The chain is built from TRBV27 and TRBJ1-5; TRBD1 aligns across 9 bases. The CDR3 covers 15 residues. J was trimmed by 4 bases and V by 5 bases; bases with no gene match: 6. The V gene's germline CDR1 is MNHEY and CDR2 SMNVEV (reference sequence).

The chain recombines TRBV6-6 with TRBJ2-5; TRBD1 is a possible D gene (6 bases). Germline lookup yields CDR1 MNHNY and CDR2 SVGAGI (reference sequence). The CDR3 spans 12 residues. Deletions cut 5 bases from V and 4 bases from J, with 8 bases between. CDR3: CASSQTGETQYF. In DNA form, the CDR3 reads TGTGCCAGCAGTCAGACAGGAGAGACCCAGTACTTC.

The chain employs TRBV24-1 and TRBJ2-1; D not resolved. This CDR3 has 10 residues. The V gene's germline CDR1 is KGHDR and CDR2 SFDVKD. Trimming stripped 9 bases from V and 12 bases from J, with 11 bases between. The CDR3 coding sequence is TGTGCCACCCCCCTGGCGCTGCAGTTCTTC. Its translation is CATPLALQFF.

V gene TRBV29-1 combines with J gene TRBJ2-1, with D tentatively TRBD2 (5 bases). Trimming left V 1 base short and J 6 bases short, with 10 bases between. Germline CDR1 is SQVTM and CDR2 is ANQGSEA. The CDR3 is 13 residues long. The CDR3 region is CSVEVLAFNEQFF. CDR3 nucleotide sequence: TGCAGCGTTGAAGTCCTAGCTTTCAATGAGCAGTTCTTC.

The chain is built from TRBV9 and TRBJ2-5; a possible D gene is TRBD2 (6 bases). CDR1 is SGDLS, CDR2 YYNGEE, per germline. V was trimmed by 0 bases and J by 5 bases, leaving 17 bases between them. The length of the CDR3 is 16 residues. CDR3 DNA: TGTGCCAGCAGCGTAGCTGGCGGGGCGGGCCGGGAGACCCAGTACTTC. Its protein product is CASSVAGGAGRETQYF. Using reference TRBV9 and TRBJ2-5 for the parts outside the CDR3, the full variable domain is DSGVTQTPKHLITATGQRVTLRCSPRSGDLSVYWYQQSLDQGLQFLIQYYNGEERAKGNILERFSAQQFPDLHSELNLSSLELGDSALYFCASSVAGGAGRETQYFGPGTRLLVL.

V and J are TRBV15 and TRBJ2-1, with D perhaps given as TRBD1 or TRBD2 (6 bases each). The CDR3 spans 17 residues. V was clipped by 3 bases and J by 6 bases, with 21 bases between them. CDR1 and CDR2 from the germline V gene are LNHNV and YYDKDF (reference sequence). In nucleotides, the CDR3 is TGTGCCACCAGCAGGATTGTTGGGGGGCTCAAAGTCAATGAGCAGTTCTTC. As protein: CATSRIVGGLKVNEQFF.

The V call is TRBV6-5, the J call TRBJ2-7, with D perhaps matching TRBD2 (5 bases). CDR1 and CDR2 (germline): MNHEY, SVGAGI. This CDR3 spans 14 amino acids. V was shortened by 2 bases and J by 2 bases, with 10 bases between the two germline ends. This CDR3 is CASSYRELAYEQYF. The DNA for the CDR3 is TGTGCCAGCAGTTACCGGGAACTAGCCTACGAGCAGTACTTC.

The CDR3 spells CASSYDRTRGYTF. The CDR3 bases are TGTGCCAGCAGTTACGACCGAACGAGAGGCTACACCTTC. The genes are TRBV6-2 or TRBV6-3 and TRBJ1-2; no definite D call. V was pared by 2 bases and J by 8 bases, with 12 bases between. CDR3 size: 13 residues. CDR1 and CDR2 from the germline V gene are MNHEY and SVGEGT.

The chain employs TRBV25-1 and TRBJ1-3; D call uncertain. This CDR3 has 13 amino acids. Trimming cost V 8 bases and J 2 bases, with 10 bases left between them. CDR1 and CDR2 from the germline V gene are MGHDK and SYGVNS. The CDR3 coding sequence is TGTGCCAGCGGCGACCGGGCTGGAAACACCATATATTTT. Protein product: CASGDRAGNTIYF.

The J gene is TRBJ2-3, the V gene TRBV5-1; D unclear. V lost 1 base and J lost 6, with 15 bases in between. Per germline, CDR1 SGHRS and CDR2 YFSETQ. The CDR3 is 15 amino acids. The CDR3 coding sequence is TGCGCCAGCAGCTTGCTGCAGTACGGAAGGGATACGCAGTATTTT. This encodes CASSLLQYGRDTQYF.

This chain joins TRBV2 and TRBJ2-7, with 7 bases aligning to TRBD1. CDR3 size: 14 residues. Germline assignment: CDR1 SNHLY and CDR2 FYNNEI. The ends lost 3 bases at V and 6 bases at J; junction bases unmatched: 8. The CDR3 coding sequence is TGTGCCAGCAGTGAGACGGGGACAGTCGGCGAGCAGTACTTC. It codes for CASSETGTVGEQYF.

The chain joins TRBV5-1 to TRBJ1-2; 7 bases agree with TRBD1. From germline, CDR1 is SGHRS and CDR2 YFSETQ. This CDR3 contains 13 residues. V shed 4 bases and J 8 bases; nucleotides not matched to a gene: 8. The DNA of the CDR3 is TGCGCCAGCAGCGCCGGGACAGACTGGGGCTACACCTTC. This sequence encodes CASSAGTDWGYTF.

The CDR3 is CASSPSFNGNEQFF. CDR3 sequence (DNA): TGCGCCAGCAGCCCCTCCTTTAACGGCAATGAGCAGTTCTTC. The V gene is TRBV4-3, the J gene TRBJ2-1, with no clear D. Trimming removed 4 bases from V and 6 bases from J, with 13 bases in between. The germline V gene has CDR1 LGHNA and CDR2 YSLEER. The CDR3 totals 14 residues.

This clonotype was detected only once. The chain couples TRBV20-1 to TRBJ1-1; D is unclear. This CDR3 has 11 residues. Germline assignment: CDR1 DFQATT and CDR2 SNEGSKA (reference sequence). With 5 bases removed from V and 0 bases from J, the gap between germline ends came to 4 bases. CDR3 coding DNA: TGCAGTGCTCCACTGAACACTGAAGCTTTCTTT. This translates into CSAPLNTEAFF.

This chain connects TRBV11-2 to TRBJ2-1; the D is unclear. The germline V gene encodes CDR1 SGHAT and CDR2 FQNNGV. The length of the CDR3 is 17 residues. With 3 bases removed from V and 0 bases from J, the gap between germline ends came to 15 bases. The CDR3 sequence: CASSFSIRQSSYNEQFF. For the CDR3, the DNA is TGTGCCAGCAGCTTTAGTATCCGCCAGAGCTCCTACAATGAGCAGTTCTTC.

The V call is TRBV7-3, the J call TRBJ2-3; 7 positions agree with TRBD1. CDR3 length equals 14 residues. CDR1 and CDR2 (germline): SGHTA, FQGTGA. V dropped 5 bases and J dropped 3; count of bases not matched to a gene: 5. The DNA for the CDR3 is TGTGCCAGCAGCGCCTCACAGGGGACAGATACGCAGTATTTT. This gives the protein CASSASQGTDTQYF.

V is TRBV5-6 and J is TRBJ2-1; no firm D call. Germline V gene lookup returns CDR1 SGHDT and CDR2 YYEEEE. This CDR3 contains 11 residues. V gave up 3 bases and J gave up 4 bases, with 2 bases separating them. CDR3 DNA: TGTGCCAGCAGCTGGTACAATGAGCAGTTCTTC. Amino acid sequence: CASSWYNEQFF. The full variable domain, with the rest looked up from reference TRBV5-6 and TRBJ2-1, is DAGVTQSPTHLIKTRGQQVTLRCSPKSGHDTVSWYQQALGQGPQFIFQYYEEEERQRGNFPDRFSGHQFPNYSSELNVNALLLGDSALYLCASSWYNEQFFGPGTRLTVL.

This chain joins TRBV29-1 and TRBJ1-4, with D hard to call. The germline gives CDR1 SQVTM, CDR2 ANQGSEA. The V end was cut by 4 bases, the J end by 5 bases, with 5 bases between. The CDR3 has 11 amino acids. CDR3 protein: CSVGQNEKLFF. The CDR3 DNA reads TGCAGCGTTGGGCAGAATGAAAAACTGTTTTTT.

This clonotype was recorded once. The rearrangement links TRBV5-6 to TRBJ2-7; D is ambiguous. CDR1 SGHDT and CDR2 YYEEEE come from the germline V gene. The CDR3 loop spans 12 amino acids. V was clipped by 7 bases and J by 4 bases, with 12 bases between them. The CDR3 DNA sequence: TGTGCCAGCGGGAAGGGAACATACGAGCAGTACTTC. It translates to CASGKGTYEQYF.

This rearrangement joins TRBV28 to TRBJ2-7; tentatively, D is TRBD2 (6 bases). The germline CDR1 and CDR2 sequences are MDHEN and SYDVKM. The V end lost 6 bases, the J end lost 5 bases, and 8 bases lay between the germline ends. The CDR3 loop spans 11 amino acids. The CDR3 DNA reads as TGTGCCAGCAGGGCGGGGAACGAGCAGTACTTC. Protein sequence: CASRAGNEQYF.

The chain links TRBV5-6 to TRBJ2-3; a weak D match, TRBD1 (7 bases). V shed 4 bases and J shed 6 bases, with 12 bases lying between them. Germline V gene sequence: CDR1 SGHDT, CDR2 YYEEEE. This CDR3 region has 13 residues. The CDR3 bases are TGTGCCAGCAGCACGACAGGGAGGGATACGCAGTATTTT. Its translation: CASSTTGRDTQYF.

This clonotype came up once. The chain carries TRBV5-1 and TRBJ2-5, with 7 bases aligning to TRBD2. The trim removed 6 bases at V and 5 bases at J, leaving 7 bases unmatched. The CDR3 loop spans 13 amino acids. The germline gives CDR1 SGHRS, CDR2 YFSETQ. The CDR3 DNA reads as TGCGCCAGCACGGCGGGGGATGGTGAGACCCAGTACTTC. It yields the protein CASTAGDGETQYF.

The chain combines TRBV20-1 with TRBJ1-1; 10 nucleotides align to TRBD1. This CDR3 has 13 residues. The germline V gene has CDR1 DFQATT and CDR2 SNEGSKA (reference sequence). With 6 bases clipped from V and 6 bases from J, the junction kept 7 bases outside the gene matches. CDR3 sequence (DNA): TGCAGTGCAAGGACAGGGGGTCACGCTGAAGCTTTCTTT. It yields the protein CSARTGGHAEAFF.

The gene calls are TRBV24-1 and TRBJ2-1; D is uncertain. The CDR3 is 14 amino acids. Germline V gene lookup returns CDR1 KGHDR and CDR2 SFDVKD. Trimming shortened V by 3 bases and J by 5 bases, and 10 bases separated the two germline ends. This CDR3 is CATSDPPTDNEQFF. The CDR3 nucleotides read TGTGCCACCAGTGATCCCCCGACGGACAATGAGCAGTTCTTC.